Listed here are 18 T cell receptor beta chains from one sample, sequenced in a study of blood T cell repertoires in COVID-19. Sequencing was performed with immunoSEQ multiplex PCR; in TCRdb, only in-frame clones are kept and a portion is missing. Of some 200,000 clones listed, about 78% are singletons. The specimen sequenced was peripheral blood. The receptors derive from a woman between 65 and 79 years old with acute or convalescent COVID-19.

CDR3 coding DNA: TGTGCCAGCAGCTTAGCACTAGCAACAGATACGCAGTATTTT. It translates to CASSLALATDTQYF. V usage is TRBV7-8 and J usage is TRBJ2-3; possibly TRBD2 for D (6 bases). The CDR3 extends over 14 amino acids. The ends were cut back, 0 bases at V and 3 bases at J, with 7 bases in the middle. Germline V gives CDR1 SGHVS, CDR2 FQNEAQ.

The rearrangement joins TRBV27 to TRBJ1-5, with D hard to call. The CDR3 has 13 residues. Germline assignment: CDR1 MNHEY and CDR2 SMNVEV (reference sequence). V shed 6 bases and J shed 11 bases, with 17 bases lying between them. In DNA form, the CDR3 reads TGTGCCAGCAGCTCGACGGGAGGCTGGGCCCAGCATTTT. This translates into CASSSTGGWAQHF.

The chain links TRBV7-2 to TRBJ2-2; no firm D call. The CDR3 extends over 14 amino acids. V lost 4 bases, J lost 4 bases, and 10 bases lay in between. Per the germline V gene, CDR1 is SGHTA and CDR2 is FQGNSA. The DNA of the CDR3 is TGTGCCAGCAGCTCCAGCCGGAGCACCGGGGAGCTGTTTTTT. Protein: CASSSSRSTGELFF.

The rearrangement uses TRBV6-2 or TRBV6-3 and TRBJ1-2, with 7 nucleotides matching TRBD1. V shed 4 bases and J 2 bases; nucleotides not matched to a gene: 1. The germline V gene encodes CDR1 MNHEY and CDR2 SVGEGT. This CDR3 has 13 residues. As DNA, the CDR3 is TGTGCCAGCAGTTCGACAGGGAACTATGGCTACACCTTC. It specifies CASSSTGNYGYTF.

The chain uses TRBV5-5 and TRBJ2-7; D not resolved. From germline, CDR1 is SGHKS and CDR2 YYEKEE (reference sequence). The germline V and J ends were trimmed by 3 bases and 2 bases, with 3 bases remaining between them. This CDR3 is built from 11 residues. CDR3 region: CASSSAYEQYF. DNA of the CDR3: TGTGCCAGCAGCTCGGCCTACGAGCAGTACTTC.

The gene calls are TRBV28 and TRBJ2-1; 7 bases agree with TRBD1. The CDR3 sequence is 15 residues long. Germline lookup yields CDR1 MDHEN and CDR2 SYDVKM. J was trimmed by 8 bases and V by 6 bases; bases with no gene match: 13. CDR3 nucleotide sequence: TGTGCCAGCAGCCGGAAGGACAGGCCCGTCGATGAGCAGTTCTTC. This gives the protein CASSRKDRPVDEQFF.

The chain has TRBV19 and TRBJ1-2; perhaps TRBD1 as D (6 bases). Germline V gives CDR1 LNHDA, CDR2 SQIVND (reference sequence). The CDR3 runs 16 residues. V gave up 4 bases and J gave up 6 bases, with 21 bases separating them. CDR3 in DNA: TGTGCCAGTAGTACCCCCAGCCTAACAGGGCCCAATGGCTACACCTTC. Its protein is CASSTPSLTGPNGYTF.

The chain carries TRBV6-4 and TRBJ2-3; 10 nucleotides line up with TRBD2. Germline loops: CDR1 MRHNA, CDR2 SNTAGT. This CDR3 contains 15 residues. The V gene end was trimmed by 10 bases and the J gene end by 0 bases; junction bases not matched to a gene: 7. The CDR3 DNA reads TGTGCCACCAAGCGGGAGGGGTATAGCACAGATACGCAGTATTTT. Translated, it gives CATKREGYSTDTQYF.

This clone was counted once. CDR3 nucleotides: TGTGCCAGCAGTTACCCTAGCGGGATGCGGATTTTAAGGGAGACCCAGTACTTC. Protein sequence: CASSYPSGMRILRETQYF. The V gene is TRBV6-2 or TRBV6-3, the J gene TRBJ2-5, with 9 bases lining up with TRBD2. Germline loops: CDR1 MNHEY, CDR2 SVGEGT. The CDR3 runs to 18 residues. The J segment lost 5 bases and the V segment lost 2 bases, leaving 15 bases of the junction unmatched.

This chain connects TRBV29-1 to TRBJ1-4; D is possibly TRBD1 (5 bases). CDR1 and CDR2 from the germline V gene are SQVTM and ANQGSEA. V was trimmed by 4 bases and J by 7 bases, leaving 19 bases between them. CDR3 length equals 15 residues. The CDR3 reads CSVGTNGGISEKLFF. In DNA form, the CDR3 reads TGCAGCGTTGGGACAAATGGGGGGATAAGTGAAAAACTGTTTTTT. Full variable domain (missing parts from reference TRBV29-1 and TRBJ1-4): SAVISQKPSRDICQRGTSLTIQCQVDSQVTMMFWYRQQPGQSLTLIATANQGSEATYESGFVIDKFPISRPNLTFSTLTVSNMSPEDSSIYLCSVGTNGGISEKLFFGSGTQLSVL.

The V gene is TRBV5-1, the J gene TRBJ1-2; 12 nucleotides line up with TRBD1. The CDR3 length is 15 residues. J was trimmed by 6 bases and V by 6 bases; bases with no gene match: 9. Germline CDR1 reads SGHRS; CDR2 reads YFSETQ. The CDR3 DNA sequence: TGCGCCAGCACCACCGGGACAGGGGGCGCCGATGGCTACACCTTC. Its protein product is CASTTGTGGADGYTF.

The chain couples TRBV27 to TRBJ2-2; 7 positions agree with TRBD1. CDR3 size: 16 residues. J was trimmed by 2 bases and V by 6 bases; bases with no gene match: 9. From germline, CDR1 is MNHEY and CDR2 SMNVEV (reference sequence). CDR3 loop: CASRKRWDSNTGELFF. In DNA form, the CDR3 reads TGTGCCAGCAGGAAGCGGTGGGACAGTAACACCGGGGAGCTGTTTTTT.

The chain couples TRBV3-1 (or the pseudogene TRBV3-2) to TRBJ2-5, with 11 bases fitting TRBD2. CDR1 and CDR2 (germline): LGHDT, YNNKEL (reference sequence). Germline trimming cut 4 bases from V and 3 bases from J; bases unmatched to any gene: 1. There are 14 residues in the CDR3. The CDR3 is CASSPGLAEETQYF. Here the CDR3 DNA reads TGTGCCAGCAGCCCGGGACTAGCGGAAGAGACCCAGTACTTC.

The table lists this clone with a few counts. A junction end diverges from the germline sequence, so it may reflect a read error. The DNA of the CDR3 is TGTGCTAGCAGCGCCGGGACTAGCGGGGACCAGTACTTC. This encodes CASSAGTSGDQYF. The chain uses TRBV7-7 and TRBJ2-5; 13 bases line up with TRBD2. Germline loops: CDR1 SSHAT, CDR2 FNYEAQ (reference sequence). The CDR3 extends over 13 amino acids.

The rearrangement links TRBV18 to TRBJ2-7; 15 bases fit TRBD2. CDR3 size: 15 residues. Germline lookup yields CDR1 KGHSH and CDR2 LQKENI. Losses at the gene ends were 5 bases for V and 6 bases for J; bases not matched to a gene: 5. CDR3 coding DNA: TGTGCCAGCTCATCAGGACTAGCGGGAGGGCTCGAGCAGTACTTC. Its translation: CASSSGLAGGLEQYF.

The chain joins TRBV9 to TRBJ2-1, with 7 bases that match TRBD2. V dropped 0 bases and J dropped 12; count of bases not matched to a gene: 9. Looked up from germline, CDR1 is SGDLS and CDR2 is YYNGEE. CDR3 size: 14 residues. The CDR3 nucleotides read TGTGCCAGCAGCGTAGGGGCTAGCGGTCTCGGGCAGTTCTTC. Encoded protein: CASSVGASGLGQFF.

J is TRBJ2-1 and V is TRBV24-1; maybe TRBD2 (6 bases). V was shortened by 3 bases and J by 2 bases, with 10 bases between the two germline ends. This CDR3 has 15 amino acids. CDR1 is KGHDR, CDR2 SFDVKD, per germline. CDR3 coding DNA: TGTGCCACCAGTGATCCTAGCGACACCTACAATGAGCAGTTCTTC. It codes for CATSDPSDTYNEQFF.

The rearrangement links TRBV10-3 to TRBJ2-2, with D possibly being TRBD2 (5 bases). The CDR3 runs 15 residues. V was cut by 3 bases and J by 4 bases, with 12 bases left in between. Germline V gives CDR1 ENHRY, CDR2 SYGVKD. The CDR3 DNA reads TGTGCCATCAGTGAATGGCGGGTATCCACCGGGGAGCTGTTTTTT. As protein: CAISEWRVSTGELFF.